The present T cell receptor beta chain was sequenced within a study of control samples from healthy donors and cancer patients. Assay: immunoSEQ multiplex PCR; the TCRdb copy retains only in-frame clones and omits some. The repertoire holds fewer than 250,000 clones, with 91% as singletons. Germline CDR1 and CDR2: MRHNA and SNTAGT. The CDR3 has 12 residues. Trimming removed 8 bases from V and 0 bases from J, with 5 bases in between. Sequencing used blood. This sequence joins TRBV6-4 and TRBJ1-3; no firm D call. This sequence originates from a man aged 30 to 45 in good health. DNA for the CDR3: TGTGCCAGCGTTAGCTCTGGAAACACCATATATTTT. Protein sequence: CASVSSGNTIYF.